This record concerns one T cell receptor (beta chain) sequence. The antigen is unknown. The repertoire was sequenced with immunoSEQ multiplex PCR; TCRdb's copy has only in-frame clones and lacks some. This table has tens of thousands of clones, more than 80% appearing once. The sample originates from a study of OX40 agonist ivuxolimab in advanced cancers. Study overall: Eligibility admitted prior anti-PD-1, anti-PD-L1 or anti-CTLA-4 therapy; 35% to 40% had some.

With V trimmed by 3 bases and J by 1 base, 1 base remained unmatched. From germline, CDR1 is LNHDA and CDR2 SQIVND (reference sequence). The CDR3 consists of 14 residues. Study findings and constraints: At 0.1 to 3.0 mg/kg, clonal expansion of CD4+ and CD8+ blood T cells had occurred by week 6. Expanded peripheral T cell antigen specificity was not determined.

The chain recombines TRBV19 with TRBJ1-1; 8 bases agree with TRBD1. The sequence was collected from an adult with an advanced solid tumor such as melanoma, head and neck, liver or kidney cancer. The source material was CD4+ or CD8+ T cells sorted from blood, sampled in a trial of the OX40 agonist ivuxolimab. The CDR3 bases are TGTGCCAGTAGTATGGACAGGGAGAACACTGAAGCTTTCTTT. Amino acid sequence: CASSMDRENTEAFF.